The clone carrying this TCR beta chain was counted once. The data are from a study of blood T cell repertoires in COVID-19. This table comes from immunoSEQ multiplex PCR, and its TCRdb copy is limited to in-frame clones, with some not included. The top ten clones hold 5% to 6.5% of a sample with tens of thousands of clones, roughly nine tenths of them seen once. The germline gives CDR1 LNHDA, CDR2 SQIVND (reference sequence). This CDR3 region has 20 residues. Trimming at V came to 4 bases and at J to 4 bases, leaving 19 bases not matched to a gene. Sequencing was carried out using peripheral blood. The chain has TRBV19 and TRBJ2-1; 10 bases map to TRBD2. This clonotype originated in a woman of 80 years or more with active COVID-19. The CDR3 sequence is CASSTDSGTSARRGYNEQFF. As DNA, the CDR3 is TGTGCCAGTAGTACTGATTCCGGGACTAGCGCCAGGAGAGGATACAATGAGCAGTTCTTC.